This T cell receptor beta chain was profiled in a study of cytomegalovirus exposure and HLA in healthy donors. Across the study: The platform used for the roughly 130 validation repertoires matched that of the 600 to 800 first-cohort repertoires, a later analysis reported.

CDR1 is MNHNS and CDR2 is SASEGT in the germline V gene. The CDR3 has 13 amino acids. V shed 6 bases and J 7 bases; nucleotides not matched to a gene: 9. Study-level results: Most observed TCR sequences were rare, whereas some public TCRs were detected in many donors. In vitro experiments confirmed that three CMV-associated chains were specific for CMV antigens. The listing of 150 to 200 TCR beta chains classed them as cytomegalovirus-associated.

Assay: immunoSEQ multiplex PCR; the TCRdb copy retains only in-frame clones and omits some. The top ten hold more than 0.7% of the sample, which has under 200,000 clones, 95% to 97% seen once. This clone was counted only a few times. The antigen is not known. Sequencing was carried out using PBMCs. The sequence derives from a woman aged 18-29 years in good health and CMV-seronegative. The chain uses TRBV6-1 and TRBJ2-7; 7 bases agree with TRBD1. The DNA for the CDR3 is TGTGCCAGCAGGAACTTACAGGGGCAAGAGCAGTACTTC. Amino acid sequence: CASRNLQGQEQYF.